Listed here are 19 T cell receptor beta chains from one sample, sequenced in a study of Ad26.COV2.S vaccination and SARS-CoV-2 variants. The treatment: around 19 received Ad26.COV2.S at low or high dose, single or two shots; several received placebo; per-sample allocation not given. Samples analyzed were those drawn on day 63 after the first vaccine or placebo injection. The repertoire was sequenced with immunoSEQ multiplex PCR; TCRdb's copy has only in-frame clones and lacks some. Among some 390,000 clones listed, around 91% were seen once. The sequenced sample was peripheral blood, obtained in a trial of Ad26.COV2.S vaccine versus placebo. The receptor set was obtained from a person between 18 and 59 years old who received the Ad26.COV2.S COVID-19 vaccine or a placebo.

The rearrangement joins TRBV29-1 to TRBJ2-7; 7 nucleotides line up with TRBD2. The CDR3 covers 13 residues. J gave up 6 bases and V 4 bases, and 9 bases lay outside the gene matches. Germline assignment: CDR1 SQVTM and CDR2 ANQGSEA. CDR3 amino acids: CSVGQIAGLEQYF. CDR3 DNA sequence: TGCAGCGTTGGGCAAATAGCGGGTCTCGAGCAGTACTTC.

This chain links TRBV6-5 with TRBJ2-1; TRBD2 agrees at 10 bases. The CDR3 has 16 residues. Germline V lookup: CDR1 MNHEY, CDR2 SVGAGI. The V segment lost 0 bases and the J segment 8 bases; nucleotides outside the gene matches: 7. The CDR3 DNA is TGTGCCAGCAGTTACTCAAGGCTAGCGGGAGATGATGAGCAGTTCTTC. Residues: CASSYSRLAGDDEQFF.

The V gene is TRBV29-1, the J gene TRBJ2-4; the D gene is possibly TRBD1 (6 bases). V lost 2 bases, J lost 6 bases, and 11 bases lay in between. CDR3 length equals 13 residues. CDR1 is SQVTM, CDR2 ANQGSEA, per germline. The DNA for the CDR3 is TGCAGCGTTGAAAACAGGGCGGCAAACATTCAGTACTTC. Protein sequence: CSVENRAANIQYF.

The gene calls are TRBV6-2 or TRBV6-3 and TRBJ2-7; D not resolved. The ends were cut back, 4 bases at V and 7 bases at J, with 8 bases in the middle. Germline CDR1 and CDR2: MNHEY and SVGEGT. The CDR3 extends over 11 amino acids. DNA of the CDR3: TGTGCCAGCAGTTTAACAGTTGAGCAGTACTTC. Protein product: CASSLTVEQYF.

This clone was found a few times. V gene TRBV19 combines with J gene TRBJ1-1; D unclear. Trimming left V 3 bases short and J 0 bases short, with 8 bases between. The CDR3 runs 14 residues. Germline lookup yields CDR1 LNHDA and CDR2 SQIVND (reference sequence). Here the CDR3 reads CASSIDGLNTEAFF. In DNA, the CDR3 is TGTGCCAGTAGTATTGACGGATTGAACACTGAAGCTTTCTTT.

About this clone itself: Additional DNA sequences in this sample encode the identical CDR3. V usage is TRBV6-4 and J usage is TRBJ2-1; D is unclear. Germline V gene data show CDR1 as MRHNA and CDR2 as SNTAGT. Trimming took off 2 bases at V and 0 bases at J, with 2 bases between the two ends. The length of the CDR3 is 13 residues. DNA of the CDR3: TGTGCCAGCAGTGACAGCTCCTACAATGAGCAGTTCTTC. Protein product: CASSDSSYNEQFF.

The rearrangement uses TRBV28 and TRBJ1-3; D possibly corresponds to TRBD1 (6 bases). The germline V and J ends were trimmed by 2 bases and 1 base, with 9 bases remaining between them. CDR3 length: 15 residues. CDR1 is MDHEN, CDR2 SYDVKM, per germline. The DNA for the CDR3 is TGTGCCAGCAGTTTAAAAGGGGGGTCTGGAAACACCATATATTTT. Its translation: CASSLKGGSGNTIYF.

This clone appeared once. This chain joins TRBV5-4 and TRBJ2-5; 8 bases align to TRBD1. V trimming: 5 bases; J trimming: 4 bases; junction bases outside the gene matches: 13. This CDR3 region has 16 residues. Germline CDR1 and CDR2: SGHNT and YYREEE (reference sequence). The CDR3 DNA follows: TGTGCCAGCAGTTCAGGGGGCGGTTGGGTTTTAGAGACCCAGTACTTC. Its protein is CASSSGGGWVLETQYF.

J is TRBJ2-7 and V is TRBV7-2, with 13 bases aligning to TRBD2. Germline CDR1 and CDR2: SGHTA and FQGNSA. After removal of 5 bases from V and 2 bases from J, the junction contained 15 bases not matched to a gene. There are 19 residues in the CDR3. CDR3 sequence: CASSPPIQETSGGTYEQYF. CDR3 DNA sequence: TGTGCCAGCAGCCCCCCAATCCAAGAGACTAGCGGGGGGACCTACGAGCAGTACTTC.

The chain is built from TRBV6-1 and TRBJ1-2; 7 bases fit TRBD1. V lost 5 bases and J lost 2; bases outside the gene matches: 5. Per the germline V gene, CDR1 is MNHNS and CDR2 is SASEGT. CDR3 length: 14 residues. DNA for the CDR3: TGTGCCAGCAGTCTGGACAGGCCCAACTATGGCTACACCTTC. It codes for CASSLDRPNYGYTF.

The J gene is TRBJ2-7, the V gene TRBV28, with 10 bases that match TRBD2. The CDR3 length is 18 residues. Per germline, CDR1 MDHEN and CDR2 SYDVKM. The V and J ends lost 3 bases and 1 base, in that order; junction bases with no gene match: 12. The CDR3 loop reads CASSFLLALAGGSYEQYF. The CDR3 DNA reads TGTGCCAGCAGTTTTCTCCTGGCGTTAGCGGGAGGATCCTACGAGCAGTACTTC.

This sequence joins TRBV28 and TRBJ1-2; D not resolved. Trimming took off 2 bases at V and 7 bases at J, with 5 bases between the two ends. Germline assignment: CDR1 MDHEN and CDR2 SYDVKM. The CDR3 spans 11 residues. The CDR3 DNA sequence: TGTGCCAGCAGTTTAGGTTCTGGCTACACCTTC. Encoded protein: CASSLGSGYTF.

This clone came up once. The CDR3 DNA reads TGTGCCAGCACCCGCGGGAGCTCCTATAATTCACCCCTCCACTTT. Its translation: CASTRGSSYNSPLHF. The gene calls are TRBV6-5 and TRBJ1-6; D is undetermined. The CDR3 consists of 15 residues. Germline CDR1 and CDR2: MNHEY and SVGAGI. V was cut by 7 bases and J by 0 bases, with 10 bases left in between.

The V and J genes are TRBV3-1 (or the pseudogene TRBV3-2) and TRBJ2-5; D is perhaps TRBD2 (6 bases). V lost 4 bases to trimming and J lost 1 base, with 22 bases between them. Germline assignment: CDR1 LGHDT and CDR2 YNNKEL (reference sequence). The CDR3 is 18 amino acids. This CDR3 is CASSPSTLRRRVQETQYF. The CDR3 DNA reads TGTGCCAGCAGCCCGTCGACCTTGAGAAGGAGGGTCCAAGAGACCCAGTACTTC.

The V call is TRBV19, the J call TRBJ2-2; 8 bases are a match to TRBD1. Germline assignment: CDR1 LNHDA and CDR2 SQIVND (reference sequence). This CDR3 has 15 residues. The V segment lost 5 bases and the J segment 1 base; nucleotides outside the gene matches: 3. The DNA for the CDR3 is TGTGCCAGTAGTCTAACAGGGGGGAACACCGGGGAGCTGTTTTTT. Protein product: CASSLTGGNTGELFF.

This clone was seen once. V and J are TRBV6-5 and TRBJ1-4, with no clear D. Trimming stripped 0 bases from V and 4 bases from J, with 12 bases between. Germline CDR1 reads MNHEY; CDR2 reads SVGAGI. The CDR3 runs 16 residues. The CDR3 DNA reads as TGTGCCAGCAGTTACTCCTGGACCTCCATTAATGAAAAACTGTTTTTT. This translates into CASSYSWTSINEKLFF.

As DNA, the CDR3 is TGTGCCAGCAGCCAAGAGGGCGGGAGCACAGATACGCAGTATTTT. It is translated as CASSQEGGSTDTQYF. The chain links TRBV3-1 (or the pseudogene TRBV3-2) to TRBJ2-3; tentatively, D is TRBD2 (5 bases). Germline V CDR1 and CDR2: LGHDT, YNNKEL (reference sequence). The CDR3 spans 15 residues. Deletions cut 0 bases from V and 0 bases from J, with 7 bases between.

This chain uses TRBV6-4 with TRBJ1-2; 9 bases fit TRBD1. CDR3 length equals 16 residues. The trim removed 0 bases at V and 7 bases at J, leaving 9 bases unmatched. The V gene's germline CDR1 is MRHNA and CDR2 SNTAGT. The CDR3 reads CASSDSSGTGFSGYTF. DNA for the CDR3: TGTGCCAGCAGTGACTCGTCCGGGACAGGGTTCAGTGGCTACACCTTC.

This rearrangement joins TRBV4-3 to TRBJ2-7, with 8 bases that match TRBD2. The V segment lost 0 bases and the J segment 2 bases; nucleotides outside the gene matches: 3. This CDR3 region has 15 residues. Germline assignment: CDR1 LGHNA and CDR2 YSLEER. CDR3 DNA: TGCGCCAGCAGCCAAGATCTCGGGAGGGCCTACGAGCAGTACTTC. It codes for CASSQDLGRAYEQYF.